This TCR beta chain originates from a study of blood T cell repertoires in COVID-19. Participants spanned ages roughly 18 to 90 years and resided in 20 to 30 US areas. The CDR3 has 16 amino acids. The junction had 7 bases not matched to a gene; V was cut back by 1 base and J by 2 bases. Per germline, CDR1 MGHRA and CDR2 YSYEKL. This table comes from immunoSEQ multiplex PCR, and its TCRdb copy is limited to in-frame clones, with some not included. The sample lists around 340,000 clones, 85% to 90% seen once, with approximately 1% in the top ten. The sample was PBMCs or T cells enriched from blood (not recorded which). The chain employs TRBV4-1 and TRBJ2-7; TRBD2 matches 8 bases. The receptor was derived from a woman aged 25 to 39 who had been exposed to COVID-19. The CDR3 region has the DNA TGCGCCAGCAGCCAAGCTCTAGCGGGCCTCCCCTACGAGCAGTACTTC. Its protein is CASSQALAGLPYEQYF.